The following is a TCR beta chain sequence with its context. Its antigen remains undetermined. No clone much larger than this one lies a single base away; base qualities are absent. Library preparation employed the immunoSEQ multiplex PCR assay. For the multiplex PCR, a mixture combining 60 forward primers for TCR Vbeta segments and 13 reverse primers for TCR Jbeta segments was used. Amplification of the CDR3 region of rearranged TCR beta genes was performed with a multiplex PCR assay on genomic DNA. Amplified TCR beta libraries were sequenced as 87-base-pair reads on the Illumina HiSeq System. Regarding the original processing steps: Across the 670 or so repertoires, a later analysis counted tens of millions of unique TCR beta chains, 9 million to 14 million of which were shared by at least two donors. Raw reads were error-corrected and collapsed into unique sequences by a nearest-neighbor algorithm in which closely related sequences were merged to remove PCR and sequencing errors. V, D and J gene segments were assigned by aligning CDR3 sequences to IMGT reference sequences. For a sequence to be retained, a match of at least six nucleotides was required to both a V gene segment and a J gene segment. Rearrangements were called productive when the CDR3 lacked stop codons and stayed in frame with V and J; all others were non-productive. CDR3 was defined according to IMGT convention as the region running from the second conserved V-encoded cysteine to the conserved J-encoded phenylalanine. Sequences without an unambiguous match to a single V gene segment were excluded from the earlier analysis of approximately 560 of the donors. In an earlier analysis of around 590 of the donors, a V segment was called functional when productive rearrangements were above 56.7%, and segregating when the standard deviation between donors exceeded 5%. A statistical classification framework was developed to diagnose cytomegalovirus status using the catalog of TCR beta chain sequences. A later analysis assigned V and J genes by comparing TCR nucleotide sequences with IMGT/GENE-DB human TR gene sequences. A later analysis assigned CDR3 sequences and most-parsimonious VDJ recombination scenarios with the TCRdist pipeline. In a later analysis, each TCR beta chain was defined by its CDR3 amino acid sequence together with its V-gene family, and reads without a unique V-gene family were excluded. As a way to deal with suspected cross-contamination and a sequencing artifact, a later analysis dropped approximately 590 nucleotide sequences that were highly shared and had low generation probability. For each public chain, a later analysis derived a clonal expansion index from normalized ranks of inferred template counts within each repertoire. A later analysis computed generation probabilities with a VDJ recombination model fitted to out-of-frame rearrangements, and checked the results against IGoR. A later analysis scored TCR-TCR, TCR-HLA and TCR-CMV co-occurrence with hypergeometric tests, applying a repertoire-size bias correction to TCR pairs. In a later analysis, false discovery rates were estimated by permuting HLA or CMV assignments 20 times. In a later analysis, co-occurring TCRs were grouped with DBSCAN, and TCRdist sequence similarity was added when clustering was performed within HLA-allele-positive subsets. Repertoires with fewer than 30,000 or more than 120,000 public chains, plus five repertoires with anomalous nucleotide sharing, were excluded from co-occurrence clustering. Not all clones reach the TCRdb copy of this immuneACCESS table, which keeps in-frame sequences only. Checked studies attribute under half of the gap to unresolved V genes and leave the rest unexplained. The DNA was the basis for D and trimming; V, J and clone size are from that table. The sample data list roughly 80,000 clones, and roughly 63% of these were observed just once. The top ten hold around 5% of the sample.

This specimen comes from a study of cytomegalovirus exposure and HLA in healthy donors (TCRdb year 2017). The study in broad terms: An earlier analysis of about 530 of the donors reported 276 Gb of sequence data and around 120 million unique TCR beta sequences obtained from about 179 million T cells. An early release covering just under 650 HLA-typed donors comprised about 310 gigabases of sequencing data and approximately 80 million unique TCR sequences. Among the roughly 400 genotyped donors, approximately 81% belonged to the genetic ancestry cluster associated with self-reported Caucasian donors. The study was designed to test whether signatures of past pathogen exposure could be identified by cataloging public T cell receptors. The study used immunosequencing to profile the T cell repertoires of some 600 subjects and linked those repertoires to cytomegalovirus serostatus. In addition to the first cohort of 666 subjects, a separate validation cohort of 120 different subjects was used. The study combined high-throughput TCR immunosequencing, statistical association of individual TCRs with disease status, and machine learning to predict cytomegalovirus infection status. A later analysis re-examined previously published TCR beta repertoires from just over 650 donors and added high-resolution HLA genotyping to investigate patterns of TCR occurrence. Rather than using new phenotypic data, the later analysis identified candidate immune exposures from TCR beta sequences and from how often those sequences occurred across donors. An earlier analysis of 500 to 650 of the donors applied high-throughput TCR beta sequencing to assess whether each TCR beta V gene segment acted as functional or pseudogenic. Donor age, sex, ethnicity and CMV serostatus were compiled alongside the repertoire data. Genome-wide SNP genotypes for about 55% of the roughly 670 donors were used in a later genetic analysis, which treated that subset as a discovery cohort. Every discovery cohort repertoire had been produced on one sequencing platform. Both class I and class II loci were covered by HLA typing, at four-digit resolution. Typing coverage varied by locus: about 629-630 donors for A, B, C, DRB1 and DQB1; under 550 for DQA1; about 600 for DPA1; 450 to 480 for DPB1. Several DR-DQ haplotypes were handled as single units for association and clustering because linkage in the cohort was strong. Among roughly 400 genotyped donors of the cohort, an average of approximately 200,000 unique TCR beta nucleotide sequences was sequenced per donor, of which roughly 18% were non-productive.

The cohort comprised fewer than 750 healthy bone marrow donors. At the time of sampling, all cohort members were nominally healthy, though unrecorded immune exposures were likely present. The donor tested CMV seropositive, placing the donor among the 250 to 350 seropositive members of the cohort. Every donor gave a peripheral blood sample, and the peripheral blood mononuclear cells from that sample were used for TCR beta sequencing. Genomic DNA was extracted from the blood cell samples with the Qiagen DNeasy Blood Extraction Kit. The investigation overall reported the following: V-gene and J-gene trimming of TCR beta chains was associated with a missense DCLRE1C variant in a later genetic analysis, and the association was replicated in an independent cohort. In the study, around 150 TCR beta chains were listed as associated with cytomegalovirus. Specific HLA alleles were associated with 16,951 TCR beta sequences at a false discovery rate of 0.05 in a later analysis. Broadly in line with IMGT annotations, most TCR beta V segments showed up in productive rearrangements about 87% or about 30% of the time in an earlier analysis of 450 to 750 of the donors. Several of the top co-occurrence clusters appeared to be linked to parvovirus B19, influenza, CMV and Epstein-Barr virus, according to a later analysis. The classifier was reported to diagnose cytomegalovirus status with high specificity and sensitivity in both the original and validation cohorts. Correlated functional status among segregating V segments might reflect linkage disequilibrium, but an unknown experimental factor could not be ruled out. A later analysis found that HLA-associated TCR beta chains were more clonally expanded and had lower generation probabilities than equally common non-associated chains. The presence/absence analyses assumed that sequencing depth was roughly uniform across donors, and that assumption may not be true. Compared with the roughly 700-donor mean, donors in an Asian-associated ancestry cluster had fewer N-insertions in productive TCRs, according to a later genetic analysis. Most TCR sequences were observed very rarely across donors, whereas some public TCRs were present in many individuals. Because counts were too low, roughly 16 rarely observed V segments, including chromosome 9 orphons, were excluded from the earlier analysis of around 640 of the donors. According to the authors, the approach could potentially be generalized to other disease states and immunological phenotypes. A later analysis found that TCR association rates varied across HLA loci, with DRB1 alleles showing the most associated TCRs and HLA-C alleles the fewest. Most CMV-associated TCR beta chains appeared to be HLA-restricted in a later analysis, and the HLA associations seemed to be driven largely by CMV exposure. In vitro tests confirmed that a few of the cytomegalovirus-associated TCR beta chains recognize cytomegalovirus antigens. Because HLA typing was unavailable for some donors at each locus, only the typed subset was used in association tests. The sequencing pipeline was judged likely to have produced a cluster of highly shared sequence variants as a technical artifact. The cohort was sequenced for TCR beta chains only, and without alpha or paired-chain data the features that could be detected were limited. Assigning TCR associations to individual alleles was difficult when HLA alleles, especially DR and DQ, strongly co-occurred. A further reported finding was that TCR beta sequences accurately predicted the HLA-A and HLA-B alleles for most subjects in the first cohort. For the cohort, immune exposure information was limited to CMV serostatus.

The sequence was obtained from a man aged 30 to 45 in good health and CMV-seropositive. Sequencing input: PBMCs.

The CDR3 sequence is CASSLAPPSGGYNEQFF. The DNA is as follows: TGCGCCAGCAGCTTGGCCCCCCCTAGCGGGGGGTACAATGAGCAGTTCTTC. The V gene is TRBV5-1 and the J gene is TRBJ2-1; TRBD2 agrees with 11 junctional bases. Here V drops 0 bases and J drops 4 bases, and the junction holds 6 bases not matched to any gene. Measured from the cysteine to the phenylalanine, the CDR3 is 17 residues long. Only the CDR3 portion is preserved as DNA: 51 bases, with reading frame beginning at the first base. Looking up the germline V gene yields CDR1 SGHRS and CDR2 YFSETQ.